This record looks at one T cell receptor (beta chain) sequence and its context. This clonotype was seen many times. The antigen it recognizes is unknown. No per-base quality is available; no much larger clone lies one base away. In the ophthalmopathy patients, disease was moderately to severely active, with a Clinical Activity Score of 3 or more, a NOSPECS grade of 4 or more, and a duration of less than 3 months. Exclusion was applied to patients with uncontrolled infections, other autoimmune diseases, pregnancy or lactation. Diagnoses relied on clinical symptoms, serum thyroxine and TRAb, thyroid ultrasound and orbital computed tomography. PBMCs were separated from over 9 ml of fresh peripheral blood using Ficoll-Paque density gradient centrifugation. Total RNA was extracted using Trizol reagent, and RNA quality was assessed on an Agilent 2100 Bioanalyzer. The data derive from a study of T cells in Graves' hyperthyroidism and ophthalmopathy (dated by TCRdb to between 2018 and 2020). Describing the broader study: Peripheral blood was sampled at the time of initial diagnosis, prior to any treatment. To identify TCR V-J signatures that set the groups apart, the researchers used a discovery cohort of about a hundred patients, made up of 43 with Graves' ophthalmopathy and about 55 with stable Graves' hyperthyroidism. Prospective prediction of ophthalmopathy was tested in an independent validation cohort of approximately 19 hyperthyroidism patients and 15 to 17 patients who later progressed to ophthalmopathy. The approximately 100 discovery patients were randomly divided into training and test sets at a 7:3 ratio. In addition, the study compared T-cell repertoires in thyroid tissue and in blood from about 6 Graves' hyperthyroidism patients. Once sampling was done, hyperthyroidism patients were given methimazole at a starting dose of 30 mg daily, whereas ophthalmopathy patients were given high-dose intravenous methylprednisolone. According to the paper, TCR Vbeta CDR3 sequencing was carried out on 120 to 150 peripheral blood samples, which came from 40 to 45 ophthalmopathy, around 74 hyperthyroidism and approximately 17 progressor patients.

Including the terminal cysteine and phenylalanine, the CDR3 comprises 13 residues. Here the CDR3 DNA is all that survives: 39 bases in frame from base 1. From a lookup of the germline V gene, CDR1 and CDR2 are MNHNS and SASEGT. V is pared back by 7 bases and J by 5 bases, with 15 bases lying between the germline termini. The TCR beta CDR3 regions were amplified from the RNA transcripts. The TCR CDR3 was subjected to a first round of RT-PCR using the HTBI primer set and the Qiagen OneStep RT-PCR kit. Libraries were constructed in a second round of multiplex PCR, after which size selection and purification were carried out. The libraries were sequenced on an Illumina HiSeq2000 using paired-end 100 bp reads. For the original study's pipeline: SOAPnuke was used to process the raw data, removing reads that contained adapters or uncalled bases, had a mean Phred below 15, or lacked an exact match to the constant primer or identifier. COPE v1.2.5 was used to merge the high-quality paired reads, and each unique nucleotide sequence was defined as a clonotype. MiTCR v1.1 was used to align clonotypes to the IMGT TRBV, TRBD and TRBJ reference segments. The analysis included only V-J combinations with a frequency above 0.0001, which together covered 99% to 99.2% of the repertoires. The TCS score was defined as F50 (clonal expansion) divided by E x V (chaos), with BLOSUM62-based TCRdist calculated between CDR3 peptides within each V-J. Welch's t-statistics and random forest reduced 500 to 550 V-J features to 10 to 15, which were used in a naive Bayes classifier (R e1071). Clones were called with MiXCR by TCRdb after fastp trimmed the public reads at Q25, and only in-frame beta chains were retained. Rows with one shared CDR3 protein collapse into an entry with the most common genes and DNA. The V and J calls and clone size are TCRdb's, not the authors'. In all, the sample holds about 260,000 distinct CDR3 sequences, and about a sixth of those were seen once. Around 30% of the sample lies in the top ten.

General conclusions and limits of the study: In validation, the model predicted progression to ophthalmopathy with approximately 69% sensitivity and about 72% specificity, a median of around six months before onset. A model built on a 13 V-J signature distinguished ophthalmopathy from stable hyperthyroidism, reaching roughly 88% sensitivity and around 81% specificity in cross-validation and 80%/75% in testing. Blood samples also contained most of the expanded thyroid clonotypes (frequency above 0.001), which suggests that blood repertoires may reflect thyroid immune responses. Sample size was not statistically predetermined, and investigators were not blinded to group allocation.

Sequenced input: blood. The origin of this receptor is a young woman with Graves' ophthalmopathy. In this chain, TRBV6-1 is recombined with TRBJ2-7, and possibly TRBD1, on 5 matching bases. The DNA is TGTGCCAGCACAAGGAAGGGCAGGGACGAGCAGTACTTC. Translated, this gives CASTRKGRDEQYF.